Listed here is a single T cell receptor (beta chain). The CDR3 is 12 residues long. V lost 3 bases and J 6 bases, leaving 8 bases between the germline ends. The germline gives CDR1 SGHAT, CDR2 FQNNGV. Sequencing used immunoSEQ multiplex PCR; TCRdb keeps in-frame clones, though not all of them. The sample consists of about 1.5 million clones, roughly 96% of them appearing once. This record comes from a study of shared clonotypes between healthy human individuals. The receptor was isolated from a man aged 25 to 45 in good health. The specimen was naive CD4+ T cells sorted from blood. Subset denoted: CD45RA+ positively selected. The chain links TRBV11-2 to TRBJ1-1; D not certain. Here the CDR3 reads CASSFSTPEAFF. The DNA for the CDR3 is TGTGCCAGCAGCTTTAGTACGCCTGAAGCTTTCTTT. Full variable domain (remainder filled in from reference TRBV11-2 and TRBJ1-1): EAGVAQSPRYKIIEKRQSVAFWCNPISGHATLYWYQQILGQGPKLLIQFQNNGVVDDSQLPKDRFSAERLKGVDSTLKIQPAKLEDSAVYLCASSFSTPEAFFGQGTRLTVV.